The rows below give T cell receptor beta chains drawn from one sample of a study of identical twins. TCRdb itself ran the 5' RACE reads through MiXCR, one entry per CDR3 protein. The sample shows 400,000 to 600,000 distinct CDR3 sequences, more than 20% of them seen only once. The same sample was also studied in work on yellow fever vaccine responses in identical twins.

The material sequenced was CD4+ T cells sorted from blood. The receptor source for this set is a woman between 18 and 29 years old in good health. Both conserved end residues are part of each CDR3. A D gene is named only where the DNA matches it firmly. Clone size is given for some rows only: seen once, a few or many times, or a class if the clone is expanded.

>-|TRBJ1-1|14|TRBV2|-
TGTGCCAGCAGTGTACTATTCGCGAACACTGAAGCTTTCTTT
CASSVLFANTEAFF
>-|TRBJ1-2|12|TRBV6-5|few
TGTGCCAGCACCACAGGCGGGGTTGGCTACACCTTC
CASTTGGVGYTF
>-|TRBJ2-1|15|TRBV28|few
TGTGCCAGTTGGACCTGGTTGGACCCATACAATGAGCAGTTCTTC
CASWTWLDPYNEQFF
>TRBD2|TRBJ2-5|17|TRBV20-1|once
TGCAGTGCTATTGATAGCGGGAGGGGGAAAGCTCAAGAGACCCAGTACTTC
CSAIDSGRGKAQETQYF
>TRBD1|TRBJ1-2|12|TRBV12-3/TRBV12-4|few
TGTGCCAGCAGTCCAGGGGGTGGTGGCTACACCTTC
CASSPGGGGYTF
>-|TRBJ2-3|14|TRBV9|many
TGTGCCAGCAGCGTAGTTGGGGCCCCAGATACGCAGTATTTT
CASSVVGAPDTQYF
>-|TRBJ2-1|13|TRBV20-1|-
TGCAGTGCTAGTACAGGAACTAACAATGAGCAGTTCTTC
CSASTGTNNEQFF
>-|TRBJ2-7|16|TRBV27|once
TGTGCCAGCAGTTTCGTTTTCCCTACCGGACCCTACGAGCAGTACTTC
CASSFVFPTGPYEQYF
>TRBD2|TRBJ2-5|16|TRBV7-6|-
TGTGCCAGCAGCTTAGCTGCTAGCGGCACAAAAGAGACCCAGTACTTC
CASSLAASGTKETQYF
>-|TRBJ1-2|13|TRBV19|-
TGTGCCAGTAGAAAGCCAGGGAACTATGGCTACACCTTC
CASRKPGNYGYTF
>-|TRBJ2-7|12|TRBV7-7|-
TGTGCCAGCAGCCTGAACGCCTACGAGCAGTACTTC
CASSLNAYEQYF
>-|TRBJ1-2|13|TRBV3-1|-
TGTGCCAGCAGCCCTACGACACGCCATGGCTACACCTTC
CASSPTTRHGYTF
>-|TRBJ2-6|20|TRBV6-4|-
TGTGCCAGCAGTCGACATGGACTGGACAGATCAACCTCTGGGGCCAACGTCCTGACTTTC
CASSRHGLDRSTSGANVLTF
>-|TRBJ2-1|12|TRBV5-1|-
TGCGCCAGCATGGATCGAGAGAATGAGCAGTTCTTC
CASMDRENEQFF
>-|TRBJ2-7|15|TRBV6-5|-
TGTGCCAGCAGTTCCTCGGTACTATACGCCTACGAGCAGTACTTC
CASSSSVLYAYEQYF
>TRBD2|TRBJ2-1|15|TRBV7-9|few
TGTGCCAGCAGCCCCATATGGGGGGGACACAATGAGCAGTTCTTC
CASSPIWGGHNEQFF
>TRBD2|TRBJ2-1|14|TRBV19|-
TGTGCCAGTAAGACTAGCGGGAACTCAAATGAGCAGTTCTTC
CASKTSGNSNEQFF
>-|TRBJ1-1|12|TRBV11-2|many
TGTGCCAGCAGCTTCTCTAACACTGAAGCTTTCTTT
CASSFSNTEAFF
>TRBD2|TRBJ2-1|16|TRBV5-1|many
TGCGCCAGCAGCTTGGGGGGACTAGCGGGAGACAATGAGCAGTTCTTC
CASSLGGLAGDNEQFF
>-|TRBJ1-2|13|TRBV7-8|-
TGTGCCAGCAGCTTGGAACGGGGCTATGGCTACACCTTC
CASSLERGYGYTF
>TRBD2|TRBJ2-2|13|TRBV12-3/TRBV12-4|few
TGTGCCAGCAGTCGGACTAGTGGCGGGGAGCTGTTTTTT
CASSRTSGGELFF
>TRBD1|TRBJ1-1|15|TRBV12-3/TRBV12-4|many
TGTGCCAGCAGTGCGAGGACAGGGCTAGGTACTGAAGCTTTCTTT
CASSARTGLGTEAFF
>TRBD2|TRBJ2-2|15|TRBV7-3|many
TGTGCCAGCAGTCCGACTAGCGGGAACACCGGGGAGCTGTTTTTT
CASSPTSGNTGELFF
>-|TRBJ1-2|13|TRBV6-1|-
TGTGCCAGTTCGAGTAGAATCGTCTATGGCTACACCTTC
CASSSRIVYGYTF
>TRBD1|TRBJ2-5|14|TRBV5-1|-
TGCGCCAGCAGGCCTAGGGACAGGGTGGAGACCCAGTACTTC
CASRPRDRVETQYF
>-|TRBJ1-6|15|TRBV27|-
TGTGCCAGCAGTTTATCCCAGGAGGGTCGGTCACCCCTCCACTTT
CASSLSQEGRSPLHF
>-|TRBJ1-2|14|TRBV12-3/TRBV12-4|few
TGTGCCAGCAGTTTACACAGGGTAGGGTATGGCTACACCTTC
CASSLHRVGYGYTF
>TRBD2|TRBJ2-2|14|TRBV7-9|-
TGTGCCAGCAGCCCCTATGGGGGGGGCGGGGAGCTGTTTTTT
CASSPYGGGGELFF
>-|TRBJ1-2|13|TRBV12-3/TRBV12-4|-
TGTGCCAGCAGTTTAGACTGGACGGGTGGCTACACCTTC
CASSLDWTGGYTF
>-|TRBJ2-5|15|TRBV10-2|few
TGCGCCAGCAAGATTTTTCCCGGTGAAAGGGAGACCCAGTACTTC
CASKIFPGERETQYF
>-|TRBJ1-1|15|TRBV12-3/TRBV12-4|-
TGTGCCAGCAGACAAACTAATTGGCCGAACACTGAAGCTTTCTTT
CASRQTNWPNTEAFF
>-|TRBJ1-1|13|TRBV29-1|once
TGCAGCGTTCTACCTGGGGGCGGGGGGGAAGCTTTCTTT
CSVLPGGGGEAFF
>-|TRBJ2-7|12|TRBV5-6|few
TGTGCCAGCAGCTTGTGGCACCGGGACCAGTACTTC
CASSLWHRDQYF
>-|TRBJ2-2|16|TRBV5-6|-
TGTGCCAGCAGAGGTGTGGACATAGCGAACACCGGGGAGCTGTTTTTT
CASRGVDIANTGELFF
>-|TRBJ2-2|11|TRBV7-9|few
TGTGCCAACGGGGCCGCCGGGGAGCTGTTTTTT
CANGAAGELFF
>-|TRBJ2-7|16|TRBV5-1|few
TGCGCCAGCAGCTTGGAAATCTCCCCCCTAACCTACGAGCAGTACTTC
CASSLEISPLTYEQYF
>TRBD2|TRBJ2-7|17|TRBV7-8|few
TGTGCCAGCAGCTTCTCGACTAGCGGGAGGTCCCCCTTGGAGCAGTACTTC
CASSFSTSGRSPLEQYF
>-|TRBJ1-2|12|TRBV4-1|few
TGCGCCAGCAGCCAAGATGGGGGTGGCTACACCTTC
CASSQDGGGYTF
>-|TRBJ2-2|16|TRBV6-5|-
TGTGCCAGCAGCTATGCCCTCCATGGACTCACCGGGGAGCTGTTTTTT
CASSYALHGLTGELFF
>-|TRBJ2-7|12|TRBV28|-
TGTGCCAGCAGTTTTTTGGCGAGCGAGCAGTACTTC
CASSFLASEQYF
>-|TRBJ2-1|15|TRBV4-1|few
TGCGCCAGCAGCCAATCTCCGGGCATCGGGAATGAGCAGTTCTTC
CASSQSPGIGNEQFF
>-|TRBJ1-1|11|TRBV20-1|-
TGCAGTGCCAAGGGACACCTTGAAGCTTTCTTT
CSAKGHLEAFF
>TRBD1|TRBJ1-1|13|TRBV3-1|few
TGTGCCAGCAGCCATGGGACAGGGGCTGAAGCTTTCTTT
CASSHGTGAEAFF
>TRBD2|TRBJ2-1|13|TRBV28|-
TGTGCCAGCAAACTCCCTAGCGGGAGGCGGCAGTTCTTC
CASKLPSGRRQFF
>TRBD1|TRBJ2-4|16|TRBV2|few
TGTGCCAGCAGTGAACAGGGGGCCGGAATCAAAAACATTCAGTACTTC
CASSEQGAGIKNIQYF
>TRBD2|TRBJ2-2|18|TRBV24-1|-
TGTGCCACCAGTGATTTGGGACTAGCGGGAGGGGCCGCCGGGGAGCTGTTTTTT
CATSDLGLAGGAAGELFF
>-|TRBJ1-1|14|TRBV20-1|few
TGCAGTGCGACCGTGGGGAATGCTGACACTGAAGCTTTCTTT
CSATVGNADTEAFF
>TRBD2|TRBJ2-7|13|TRBV20-1|few
TGCAGTGCTTGGCTAGCGGGAACCTACGAGCAGTACTTC
CSAWLAGTYEQYF
>TRBD2|TRBJ2-3|16|TRBV20-1|-
TGCAGTGCTAGAGATCTCCAGCGGGGGGGCGTAGATACGCAGTATTTT
CSARDLQRGGVDTQYF
>-|TRBJ2-7|14|TRBV5-1|-
TGCGCCAGCAGCTTGGGGGCAGGACTATACGAGCAGTACTTC
CASSLGAGLYEQYF
>-|TRBJ2-1|17|TRBV21-1|-
TGTGCCACCGCTAATATTTCCCGGGACAGTAGGTACAATGAGCAGTTCTTC
CATANISRDSRYNEQFF
>TRBD1|TRBJ1-5|16|TRBV6-5|-
TGTGCCAGCAGTTACGTCCAGGGGGCAGTCAATCAGCCCCAGCATTTT
CASSYVQGAVNQPQHF
>-|TRBJ1-2|16|TRBV18|once
TGTGCCAGCTCATCCCAGGGCTCCCCAGCTGTGGACGGCTACACCTTC
CASSSQGSPAVDGYTF
>-|TRBJ2-7|14|TRBV29-1|once
TGCAGCGTCCTCACTAGCACCCCACTCTACGAGCAGTACTTC
CSVLTSTPLYEQYF